The entry below gives a single TCR beta chain sequence along with its context. Antigen specificity is unknown. The entry originates in a study of chemoradiotherapy in HPV16-positive cancers. Study in general: A couple of HPV16-positive patients' cells yielded candidate HPV-specific clones and common motifs.

Findings and caveats of the study: Functional assays defining HPV-specific T cells used only a couple of HPV16-positive patients. Non-HPV-specific T cells did not expand in tumors during treatment, whereas candidate HPV-specific clones and E7-related motifs did.

Repertoires were generated with immunoSEQ multiplex PCR, while TCRdb's copy carries only in-frame clones and drops some. The repertoire holds approximately 12,000 clones, with more than 65% as singletons. Repertoires were sampled repeatedly during chemoradiotherapy. Germline CDR1 is SGHNT and CDR2 is YENEEA. This CDR3 comprises 16 residues. Germline trimming cut 5 bases from V and 2 bases from J; bases unmatched to any gene: 9. The chain recombines TRBV11-3 with TRBJ2-1; 7 bases align to TRBD1. The sequence was collected from a human donor with HPV-associated anogenital cancer. This sample was obtained from a patient who underwent chemoradiotherapy. For the CDR3, the DNA is TGTGCCAGCAGCCTAAACAGGGGTGGCACCTACAATGAGCAGTTCTTC. Protein: CASSLNRGGTYNEQFF.